This T cell receptor (beta chain) is from a study of OX40 agonist ivuxolimab in advanced cancers. V lost 4 bases, J lost 4 bases, and 3 bases stayed unmatched. CDR3 length: 16 residues. Germline CDR1 reads MGHRA; CDR2 reads YSYEKL. Clones were sequenced by immunoSEQ multiplex PCR, and TCRdb holds only the in-frame ones, with some missing. Among tens of thousands of clones listed, roughly 90% were seen once. The gene calls are TRBV4-1 and TRBJ2-1; 14 bases line up with TRBD2. Sample: CD4+ or CD8+ T cells sorted from blood, taken in a trial of the OX40 agonist ivuxolimab. This receptor was taken from an adult with an advanced solid tumor such as melanoma, head and neck, liver or kidney cancer. The DNA of the CDR3 is TGCGCCAGCAGCCCGGGACTAGCGGGGGTATACAATGAGCAGTTCTTC. This encodes CASSPGLAGVYNEQFF.